This record looks at one TCR beta chain sequence and its context. The data were taken from a study of CD8 T cells in Susac syndrome. Random hexamers primed reverse transcription of about 0.45 to 1 ug RNA. It was immunoSEQ multiplex PCR that amplified TCR beta CDR3 across 54 Vbeta and 13 Jbeta. One entry per CDR3 protein, called by TCRdb with MiXCR from the immunoSEQ multiplex PCR reads. The data show roughly 120,000 distinct CDR3 sequences, 94% seen once. Sequencing of TCR beta covered CD8+ and CD4+ T cells obtained from blood. Healthy donors were controls matched for age and sex. Negative isolation yielded CD8+ and CD4+ T cells; FACS enriched TEMRA cells. CDR1 is DFQATT and CDR2 is SNEGSKA in the germline V gene (reference sequence). This CDR3 is built from 15 residues. With 6 bases removed from V and 2 bases from J, the gap between germline ends came to 18 bases.

The TCR originated in a human donor in good health. The rearrangement joins TRBV20-1 to TRBJ2-3; D gene ambiguous. The sample consisted of CD4+ T cells from PBMCs. CDR3 sequence reads: CSAAKSSAFTDTQYF. For the CDR3, the DNA is TGCAGTGCCGCGAAATCGAGCGCATTCACAGATACGCAGTATTTT.